The rows below give T cell receptor beta chains drawn from one sample of a study of shared clonotypes between healthy human individuals. Libraries were prepared by immunoSEQ multiplex PCR; TCRdb keeps only in-frame clonotypes and omits some of them. The sample consists of 1.4 million to 1.5 million clones, roughly 95% of them appearing once. The sample consisted of naive CD4+ T cells sorted from blood. Every receptor here comes from a young man in good health. Each CDR3 is given with its conserved first and last residue.

v_gene	j_gene	CDR3aa
TRBV6-1	TRBJ1-5	CASSGYWDQPQHF
TRBV6-5	TRBJ1-1	CASNSDRGTEAFF
TRBV6-1	TRBJ2-2	CASRRERATGELFF
TRBV28	TRBJ2-7	CASSVAGFSYEQYF
TRBV5-6	TRBJ1-2	CASRTSGPNYGYTF
TRBV28	TRBJ2-3	CASSTSHTQYF
TRBV6-1	TRBJ2-2	CASIRQENTGELFF
TRBV11-3	TRBJ2-5	CASSLGGEQETQYF
TRBV11-2	TRBJ2-7	CASSLAGRGLEQYF
TRBV2	TRBJ2-1	CASSPSTGSYNEQFF
TRBV28	TRBJ1-1	CASSLGQGISNTEAFF
TRBV7-9	TRBJ1-4	CASSGRDRDEKLFF
TRBV28	TRBJ2-6	CASSTSVAGANVLTF
TRBV5-1	TRBJ2-3	CASSLSEPDTQYF
TRBV6-1	TRBJ2-2	CASRATAGELFF
TRBV5-4	TRBJ2-7	CASSRSSVPYEQYF
TRBV29-1	TRBJ2-1	CSVVVGLAGTEQFF
TRBV7-2	TRBJ2-1	CASSLIMGSGRGEQFF
TRBV18	TRBJ2-1	CASSLLAGDYNEQFF
TRBV2	TRBJ2-7	CAILAQTSGSYEQYF
TRBV2	TRBJ2-7	CASSEEAKYEQYF
TRBV7-3	TRBJ2-4	CARRGQGPPGCTKNIQYF
TRBV9	TRBJ2-2	CASSYVQGATTGELFF
TRBV6-1	TRBJ1-2	CASSFNYGYTF
TRBV11-2	TRBJ2-2	CASSRGDWANTGELFF
TRBV30	TRBJ2-4	CAWDSEAKNIQYF
TRBV11-1	TRBJ2-1	CASSPDRARHEQFF
TRBV18	TRBJ2-6	CASSPWGQGSAGANVLTF
TRBV6-1	TRBJ1-5	CASKRQGDQPQHF
TRBV5-4	TRBJ2-1	CASRSAGGQLEQFF
TRBV7-2	TRBJ2-7	CASSLEPYEQYF
TRBV28	TRBJ2-7	CASRRVSLAGESSYEQYF
TRBV28	TRBJ2-7	CASVAGPSYEQYF
TRBV5-1	TRBJ2-2	CASSRDRGPGELFF
TRBV11-1	TRBJ2-4	CASSSGLPEGADIQYF
TRBV6-1	TRBJ2-2	CASRLRRGNTGELFF
TRBV9	TRBJ1-2	CASSVALGQVNYGYTF
TRBV11-2	TRBJ2-2	CASSSRREGQTGELFF
TRBV7-6	TRBJ2-2	CASSLRAGTLILNTGELFF
TRBV30	TRBJ1-5	CAWSSGQGWESNQPQHF
TRBV28	TRBJ1-2	CASSDDSSVYGYTF
TRBV5-1	TRBJ2-1	CASSLEGEQFF
TRBV10-3	TRBJ2-3	CAISESKGGTSTDTQYF
TRBV11-2	TRBJ2-3	CASSPSGRGTDTQYF
TRBV10-3	TRBJ1-1	CAISESVDQGSAFF